The next 27 T cell receptor beta chains were all read from a single sample in a study of PD-L1 blockade in urothelial cancer. Here immunoSEQ multiplex PCR was the method, and the copy in TCRdb shows in-frame clones only, minus some. The table has about 120,000 clones, around 88% seen once; the top ten hold around 1.7%. The sample's time point: peripheral blood 6 weeks after treatment start. Sequenced material: PBMCs, taken around atezolizumab (anti-PD-L1) treatment. These receptors originate from a man in his sixties with urothelial cancer.

In this sample, this clone turned up once. The chain links TRBV6-5 to TRBJ1-3; 7 positions agree with TRBD1. CDR3 length: 14 residues. Trimming removed 6 bases from V and 4 bases from J; junction bases left unmatched: 6. Germline CDR1 reads MNHEY; CDR2 reads SVGAGI. CDR3 in amino acids: CASSRQGTGNTIYF. CDR3 nucleotide sequence: TGTGCCAGCAGCCGACAGGGTACCGGAAACACCATATATTTT.

The CDR3 DNA follows: TGTGCCAGTAGTATCGCGACAGGGAACGAGCAGTACTTC. Translation: CASSIATGNEQYF. The chain employs TRBV19 and TRBJ2-7; the match to TRBD1 covers 7 bases. The germline CDR1 and CDR2 sequences are LNHDA and SQIVND (reference sequence). There are 13 residues in the CDR3. The J segment lost 5 bases and the V segment lost 3 bases, leaving 4 bases of the junction unmatched.

This rearrangement joins TRBV4-3 to TRBJ1-2; TRBD1 might be the D (6 bases). The CDR3 covers 18 residues. V shed 0 bases and J shed 2 bases, with 19 bases lying between them. CDR1 LGHNA and CDR2 YSLEER come from the germline V gene. This CDR3 reads CASSQDRTGRGWNYGYTF. The CDR3 nucleotides read TGCGCCAGCAGCCAAGATCGTACAGGGAGAGGGTGGAACTATGGCTACACCTTC.

The chain recombines TRBV28 with TRBJ1-2, with unresolved D. The CDR3 totals 10 residues. V lost 7 bases and J 5 bases, leaving 5 bases between the germline ends. Per the germline V gene, CDR1 is MDHEN and CDR2 is SYDVKM. The CDR3 is CASKRYGYTF. The CDR3, as DNA: TGTGCCAGCAAGAGATATGGCTACACCTTC.

The chain employs TRBV2 and TRBJ1-1; D perhaps matches TRBD1 (5 bases). Germline V gene data show CDR1 as SNHLY and CDR2 as FYNNEI. The ends were cut back, 4 bases at V and 1 base at J, with 7 bases in the middle. The length of the CDR3 is 13 residues. CDR3 nucleotides: TGTGCCAGCAGTGGACAGCCGAACACTGAAGCTTTCTTT. The encoded protein is CASSGQPNTEAFF. Full variable domain (remainder filled in from reference TRBV2 and TRBJ1-1): EPEVTQTPSHQVTQMGQEVILRCVPISNHLYFYWYRQILGQKVEFLVSFYNNEISEKSEIFDDQFSVERPDGSNFTLKIRSTKLEDSAMYFCASSGQPNTEAFFGQGTRLTVV.

The CDR3 here is CASSLGLAGVYEQFF. CDR3 DNA: TGTGCCAGCAGCTTAGGACTAGCGGGAGTATATGAGCAGTTCTTC. The chain is built from TRBV11-3 and TRBJ2-1, with 12 bases fitting TRBD2. The CDR3 totals 15 residues. Germline trimming cut 1 base from V and 8 bases from J; bases unmatched to any gene: 3. Germline CDR1 and CDR2: SGHNT and YENEEA.

The chain uses TRBV2 and TRBJ1-1; 10 bases match TRBD1. Trimming removed 5 bases from V and 6 bases from J; junction bases left unmatched: 6. Germline loops: CDR1 SNHLY, CDR2 FYNNEI. The CDR3 contains 14 residues. The CDR3 spells CASSPDRGAPEAFF. The CDR3 bases are TGTGCCAGCAGTCCGGACAGGGGGGCGCCTGAAGCTTTCTTT.

V gene TRBV25-1 combines with J gene TRBJ1-4; 7 nucleotides agree with TRBD1. The V segment lost 8 bases and the J segment 7 bases; nucleotides outside the gene matches: 7. The CDR3 has 13 amino acids. Germline CDR1 MGHDK, CDR2 SYGVNS. Here the CDR3 reads CASGDPGGEKLFF. The CDR3 DNA is TGTGCCAGCGGGGACCCAGGGGGTGAAAAACTGTTTTTT.

The chain is built from TRBV9 and TRBJ1-2, with 8 bases matching TRBD1. The CDR3 has 15 residues. CDR1 is SGDLS and CDR2 is YYNGEE in the germline V gene. J gave up 2 bases and V 1 base, and 4 bases lay outside the gene matches. DNA for the CDR3: TGTGCCAGCAGCGTACGGACAGGGCCCAACTATGGCTACACCTTC. Translating it yields CASSVRTGPNYGYTF.

The chain carries TRBV5-5 and TRBJ2-1, with a weak D call TRBD1 (5 bases). Germline V gives CDR1 SGHKS, CDR2 YYEKEE (reference sequence). The CDR3 is made up of 12 amino acids. V gave up 2 bases and J gave up 5 bases, with 5 bases separating them. The CDR3 DNA follows: TGTGCCAGCAGCTTCAGGGACAATGAGCAGTTCTTC. This encodes CASSFRDNEQFF.

The chain employs TRBV5-1 and TRBJ2-5; the D gene is possibly TRBD1 (5 bases). There are 15 residues in the CDR3. The germline V gene has CDR1 SGHRS and CDR2 YFSETQ. V lost 0 bases and J 0 bases, leaving 9 bases between the germline ends. The chain's CDR3 is CASSLDRGHQETQYF. The CDR3 DNA follows: TGCGCCAGCAGCTTGGATAGGGGCCACCAAGAGACCCAGTACTTC. The entire variable domain, with the rest obtained from reference TRBV5-1 and TRBJ2-5, is as follows: KAGVTQTPRYLIKTRGQQVTLSCSPISGHRSVSWYQQTPGQGLQFLFEYFSETQRNKGNFPGRFSGRQFSNSRSEMNVSTLELGDSALYLCASSLDRGHQETQYFGPGTRLLVL.

The chain recombines TRBV12-5 with TRBJ1-5; D may be TRBD1 (5 bases). V gave up 7 bases and J gave up 0 bases, with 13 bases separating them. CDR1 is LGHNT, CDR2 FRNRAP, per germline. The CDR3 consists of 15 residues. The CDR3, as DNA: TGTGCTAGTGCCTCGGGGGAGGTTAGCAATCAGCCCCAGCATTTT. Translation gives CASASGEVSNQPQHF.

This chain joins TRBV7-6 and TRBJ2-5, with TRBD1 matching over 7 bases. The CDR3 has 16 amino acids. Germline V gene sequence: CDR1 SGHVS, CDR2 FNYEAQ. V shed 5 bases and J 1 base; nucleotides not matched to a gene: 10. CDR3 in amino acids: CASSLQGMGPQETQYF. In DNA, the CDR3 is TGTGCCAGCAGCCTACAGGGGATGGGGCCCCAAGAGACCCAGTACTTC.

This clone occurred once. V usage is TRBV6-5 and J usage is TRBJ2-5, with TRBD2 identical over 8 bases. CDR1 is MNHEY, CDR2 SVGAGI, per germline. The CDR3 is made up of 14 amino acids. V lost 7 bases, J lost 5 bases, and 9 bases stayed unmatched. CDR3 sequence: CASKPGLVGETQYF. For the CDR3, the DNA is TGTGCCAGCAAACCGGGACTAGTTGGCGAGACCCAGTACTTC.

This sequence joins TRBV28 and TRBJ1-2, with D perhaps TRBD1 (5 bases). This CDR3 region has 14 residues. V was trimmed by 6 bases and J by 2 bases, leaving 13 bases between them. CDR1 MDHEN and CDR2 SYDVKM come from the germline V gene. CDR3 region: CASSLPGGNYGYTF. The CDR3 nucleotides read TGTGCCAGCAGCCTGCCCGGGGGGAACTATGGCTACACCTTC.

The CDR3 loop is CASSLDRPNEQFF. Written as DNA, the CDR3 is TGTGCCAGCAGCTTAGACAGGCCCAATGAGCAGTTCTTC. The chain couples TRBV11-2 to TRBJ2-1; D remains unclear. Germline V CDR1 and CDR2: SGHAT, FQNNGV. V was shortened by 0 bases and J by 6 bases, with 6 bases between the two germline ends. CDR3 size: 13 residues.

The rearrangement uses TRBV5-1 and TRBJ1-2; D possibly corresponds to TRBD1 (6 bases). The germline V gene encodes CDR1 SGHRS and CDR2 YFSETQ. The CDR3 has 13 residues. V shed 6 bases and J shed 2 bases, with 11 bases lying between them. As DNA, the CDR3 is TGCGCCAGCACCGGGGACAACAACTATGGCTACACCTTC. Translating it yields CASTGDNNYGYTF.

The CDR3 nucleotides are TGTGCCAGTAGTATATCAGGGTACACCGGGGAGCTGTTTTTT. Translating gives CASSISGYTGELFF. The chain uses TRBV19 and TRBJ2-2; the D gene is possibly TRBD1 (5 bases). In germline, CDR1 is LNHDA, CDR2 SQIVND (reference sequence). The CDR3 runs to 14 residues. Trimming cost V 2 bases and J 3 bases, with 7 bases left between them.

The rearrangement links TRBV30 to TRBJ1-4; 8 nucleotides match TRBD1. Losses at the gene ends were 1 base for V and 13 bases for J; bases not matched to a gene: 5. The germline gives CDR1 GTSNPN, CDR2 SVGIG (reference sequence). CDR3 length: 12 residues. CDR3 protein: CAWSAGQGSLFF. DNA for the CDR3: TGTGCCTGGAGTGCTGGACAGGGTTCACTGTTTTTT.

CDR3 residues: CASSTNTGELFF. CDR3 DNA: TGTGCCAGCAGCACGAACACCGGGGAGCTGTTTTTT. The chain couples TRBV6-4 to TRBJ2-2; no firm D call. CDR1 and CDR2 (germline): MRHNA, SNTAGT. V dropped 6 bases and J dropped 0 bases, with 2 bases sitting between them. The CDR3 has 12 residues.

This rearrangement joins TRBV7-7 to TRBJ2-5; TRBD2 agrees at 14 bases. The CDR3 covers 17 residues. The V gene end was trimmed by 5 bases and the J gene end by 2 bases; junction bases not matched to a gene: 7. Germline V CDR1 and CDR2: SSHAT, FNYEAQ (reference sequence). CDR3 sequence (DNA): TGTGCCAGCAGCCTATGGACTAGCGGGGGGCAGCAAGAGACCCAGTACTTC. Amino acids: CASSLWTSGGQQETQYF.

The gene calls are TRBV28 and TRBJ2-1; a possible D gene is TRBD2 (6 bases). V was trimmed by 7 bases and J by 6 bases, leaving 13 bases between them. The V gene's germline CDR1 is MDHEN and CDR2 SYDVKM. The CDR3 is made up of 13 amino acids. CDR3: CASNGGPTNEQFF. For the CDR3, the DNA is TGTGCCAGCAACGGGGGACCCACCAATGAGCAGTTCTTC.

The rearrangement joins TRBV27 to TRBJ2-4; no firm D call. The CDR3 totals 14 residues. Germline CDR1 and CDR2: MNHEY and SMNVEV (reference sequence). Trimming removed 1 base from V and 8 bases from J, with 12 bases in between. The CDR3 is CASSLFKPPHIQYF. CDR3 in DNA: TGTGCCAGCAGTTTATTTAAGCCCCCGCACATTCAGTACTTC.

The chain is built from TRBV4-3 and TRBJ2-2, with D maybe TRBD2 (5 bases). V lost 0 bases to trimming and J lost 6 bases, with 8 bases between them. CDR1 and CDR2 from the germline V gene are LGHNA and YSLEER. The CDR3 is made up of 14 amino acids. CDR3 residues: CASSQDRGSGELFF. Here the CDR3 DNA reads TGCGCCAGCAGCCAAGATCGAGGGTCCGGGGAGCTGTTTTTT.

CDR3 protein: CASSPSTGYGYTF. CDR3 DNA sequence: TGTGCCAGCAGCCCGAGTACAGGGTATGGCTACACCTTC. The V call is TRBV9, the J call TRBJ1-2, with D perhaps TRBD1 (6 bases). Germline CDR1 and CDR2: SGDLS and YYNGEE. The ends were cut back, 4 bases at V and 5 bases at J, with 12 bases in the middle. The CDR3 sequence is 13 residues long.

The chain recombines TRBV5-1 with TRBJ2-5; unclear D gene. Trimming removed 0 bases from V and 1 base from J, with 7 bases in between. CDR1 is SGHRS, CDR2 YFSETQ, per germline. This CDR3 region has 14 residues. Here the CDR3 DNA reads TGCGCCAGCAGCTTGGAAACGGTCCAAGAGACCCAGTACTTC. It yields the protein CASSLETVQETQYF.

The chain is built from TRBV9 and TRBJ1-6; possible D gene TRBD1, 5 bases. The CDR3 sequence is 13 residues long. The germline V and J ends were trimmed by 3 bases and 7 bases, with 8 bases remaining between them. The germline V gene encodes CDR1 SGDLS and CDR2 YYNGEE. The CDR3 sequence: CASSGGENSPLHF. In DNA form, the CDR3 reads TGTGCCAGCAGCGGGGGGGAGAATTCACCCCTCCACTTT.